One and the same sample provided the 16 T cell receptor beta chains below, sequenced in a study of human thymus T cells. Clones were read by immunoSEQ multiplex PCR, and TCRdb kept only the in-frame ones, dropping some. The sample lists over 35,000 clones; 90% to 95% were seen once. Sequenced sample: blood. The receptors here all came from a boy less than two years old with a congenital heart defect but otherwise immunologically healthy.

This clone was counted only a few times. The V gene is TRBV6-6, the J gene TRBJ1-2; D ambiguous. The V end was cut by 0 bases, the J end by 2 bases, with 1 base between. CDR3 size: 12 residues. Germline CDR1 MNHNY, CDR2 SVGAGI (reference sequence). The CDR3, as DNA: TGTGCCAGCAGTTACTCGAACTATGGCTACACCTTC. Translated: CASSYSNYGYTF.

The DNA for the CDR3 is TGTGCCTGGAGTGGCGGGCACCAACAGGCTTTCTTT. Its protein product is CAWSGGHQQAFF. The rearrangement uses TRBV30 and TRBJ1-1; D not certain. From germline, CDR1 is GTSNPN and CDR2 SVGIG (reference sequence). V dropped 1 base and J dropped 11 bases, with 14 bases sitting between them. The CDR3 runs 12 residues.

This sequence joins TRBV11-3 and TRBJ2-2, with D unclear. CDR1 and CDR2 (germline): SGHNT, YENEEA. The germline V and J ends were trimmed by 1 base and 6 bases, with 9 bases remaining between them. The CDR3 is 14 amino acids. DNA for the CDR3: TGTGCCAGCAGCTTAGGTTACCGGGCCGGGGAGCTGTTTTTT. It specifies CASSLGYRAGELFF.

The rearrangement links TRBV30 to TRBJ2-4; D uncertain. The CDR3 consists of 15 residues. Trimming left V 2 bases short and J 0 bases short, with 11 bases between. From germline, CDR1 is GTSNPN and CDR2 SVGIG (reference sequence). The CDR3 reads CAWSRASLAKNIQYF. CDR3 bases: TGTGCCTGGAGTCGTGCGAGTCTAGCCAAAAACATTCAGTACTTC.

V is TRBV30 and J is TRBJ1-4; perhaps TRBD1 as D (5 bases). The CDR3 extends over 13 amino acids. Germline loops: CDR1 GTSNPN, CDR2 SVGIG (reference sequence). V gave up 0 bases and J gave up 7 bases, with 9 bases separating them. DNA for the CDR3: TGTGCCTGGAGTGTCCAGGGTTTTGAAAAACTGTTTTTT. Amino acids: CAWSVQGFEKLFF.

J is TRBJ1-2 and V is TRBV7-2; D ambiguous. This CDR3 has 13 residues. Looked up from germline, CDR1 is SGHTA and CDR2 is FQGNSA. Trimming stripped 5 bases from V and 5 bases from J, with 12 bases between. In DNA form, the CDR3 reads TGTGCCAGCAGCCCGTCCCGTGGGTATGGCTACACCTTC. It encodes CASSPSRGYGYTF.

The rearrangement uses TRBV18 and TRBJ2-3; 13 bases fit TRBD2. V was clipped by 5 bases and J by 1 base; unmatched bases: 3. CDR1 is KGHSH and CDR2 is LQKENI in the germline V gene. This CDR3 spans 16 amino acids. The CDR3 nucleotides read TGTGCCAGCTCATCCGGGACTAGCGGGGGCACAGATACGCAGTATTTT. Its translation is CASSSGTSGGTDTQYF.

The CDR3 DNA sequence: TGTGCCAGCAGCGTAGCACCAGCGGGGGGCACAGATACGCAGTATTTT. Translation gives CASSVAPAGGTDTQYF. This chain connects TRBV9 to TRBJ2-3; 8 bases are a match to TRBD2. This CDR3 has 16 amino acids. With V trimmed by 0 bases and J by 1 base, 4 bases remained unmatched. From germline, CDR1 is SGDLS and CDR2 YYNGEE. Full variable domain (outside the CDR3, taken from reference TRBV9 and TRBJ2-3): DSGVTQTPKHLITATGQRVTLRCSPRSGDLSVYWYQQSLDQGLQFLIQYYNGEERAKGNILERFSAQQFPDLHSELNLSSLELGDSALYFCASSVAPAGGTDTQYFGPGTRLTVL.

The chain carries TRBV5-1 and TRBJ2-3, with D hard to call. V lost 2 bases to trimming and J lost 0 bases, with 10 bases between them. Germline CDR1 is SGHRS and CDR2 is YFSETQ. This CDR3 comprises 15 residues. CDR3 residues: CASSFIGLSTDTQYF. The CDR3 region has the DNA TGCGCCAGCAGCTTCATAGGCTTAAGCACAGATACGCAGTATTTT. The complete variable domain, with remaining parts taken from reference TRBV5-1 and TRBJ2-3, reads KAGVTQTPRYLIKTRGQQVTLSCSPISGHRSVSWYQQTPGQGLQFLFEYFSETQRNKGNFPGRFSGRQFSNSRSEMNVSTLELGDSALYLCASSFIGLSTDTQYFGPGTRLTVL.

In this sample, this clone turned up once. V usage is TRBV27 and J usage is TRBJ2-3, with 10 bases lining up with TRBD2. Trimming removed 8 bases from V and 3 bases from J; junction bases left unmatched: 11. The CDR3 consists of 16 residues. Germline V gives CDR1 MNHEY, CDR2 SMNVEV (reference sequence). The CDR3 here is CASPPPSGGRTDTQYF. CDR3 sequence (DNA): TGTGCCAGCCCGCCCCCTAGCGGGGGTAGGACAGATACGCAGTATTTT.

This CDR3 reads CASSKRTGDNEQFF. The CDR3 DNA follows: TGCGCCAGCAGCAAGAGGACAGGGGACAATGAGCAGTTCTTC. The chain recombines TRBV5-1 with TRBJ2-1; 9 bases fit TRBD1. Trimming at V came to 4 bases and at J to 5 bases, leaving 4 bases not matched to a gene. This CDR3 spans 14 amino acids. The germline CDR1 and CDR2 sequences are SGHRS and YFSETQ.

The chain has TRBV9 and TRBJ2-5; 7 bases map to TRBD2. V lost 5 bases, J lost 2 bases, and 3 bases stayed unmatched. Per germline, CDR1 SGDLS and CDR2 YYNGEE. This CDR3 is built from 13 residues. Here the CDR3 reads CASSTGGQETQYF. The CDR3 nucleotides are TGTGCCAGCAGTACGGGAGGTCAAGAGACCCAGTACTTC.

The V gene is TRBV28, the J gene TRBJ2-7; a weak D match, TRBD1 (6 bases). V was clipped by 7 bases and J by 0 bases, with 16 bases between them. This CDR3 contains 15 residues. Germline V gives CDR1 MDHEN, CDR2 SYDVKM. In DNA, the CDR3 is TGTGCCAGCACTAATCCCCAGGGGTTCTCCTACGAGCAGTACTTC. It codes for CASTNPQGFSYEQYF.

This rearrangement joins TRBV19 to TRBJ1-2; D ambiguous. V was pared by 5 bases and J by 11 bases, with 15 bases between. CDR1 and CDR2 from the germline V gene are LNHDA and SQIVND (reference sequence). CDR3 size: 12 residues. The CDR3 coding sequence is TGTGCCAGTAGTCTTGCAGAGGGTAGATACACCTTC. Translation: CASSLAEGRYTF. Full variable domain (outside the CDR3, taken from reference TRBV19 and TRBJ1-2): DGGITQSPKYLFRKEGQNVTLSCEQNLNHDAMYWYRQDPGQGLRLIYYSQIVNDFQKGDIAEGYSVSREKKESFPLTVTSAQKNPTAFYLCASSLAEGRYTFGSGTRLTVV.

This clone was observed a few times. The chain carries TRBV5-6 and TRBJ1-1, with D maybe TRBD1 (5 bases). The germline V gene encodes CDR1 SGHDT and CDR2 YYEEEE. Deletions cut 1 base from V and 4 bases from J, with 8 bases between. The CDR3 is 13 amino acids. The CDR3 bases are TGTGCCAGCAGCTTGAGGGGATCCACTGAAGCTTTCTTT. Residues: CASSLRGSTEAFF. The variable domain in full, with the rest retrieved from reference TRBV5-6 and TRBJ1-1, is DAGVTQSPTHLIKTRGQQVTLRCSPKSGHDTVSWYQQALGQGPQFIFQYYEEEERQRGNFPDRFSGHQFPNYSSELNVNALLLGDSALYLCASSLRGSTEAFFGQGTRLTVV.

The V and J genes are TRBV19 and TRBJ2-7, with 7 positions matching TRBD1. The CDR3 has 14 amino acids. V lost 5 bases to trimming and J lost 2 bases; unmatched junction nucleotides: 6. Germline CDR1 LNHDA, CDR2 SQIVND (reference sequence). For the CDR3, the DNA is TGTGCCAGTAGTCCAAGGACAGGCCCCTACGAGCAGTACTTC. Protein sequence: CASSPRTGPYEQYF.